This T cell receptor beta chain originates from a study of OX40 agonist ivuxolimab in advanced cancers. For the study at large: All patients had ivuxolimab intravenously every 2 weeks at 0.01 to 10 mg/kg.

The length of the CDR3 is 15 residues. The V gene's germline CDR1 is SGDLS and CDR2 YYNGEE. With V trimmed by 0 bases and J by 5 bases, 4 bases remained unmatched. The assay was immunoSEQ multiplex PCR, and TCRdb's table has in-frame clones only and misses some. This sample has about 90,000 clones; approximately 85% occur once, and the top ten carry approximately 0.2%. The sequencing used CD4+ or CD8+ T cells sorted from blood, collected in a trial of the OX40 agonist ivuxolimab. The TCR was taken from an adult with an advanced solid tumor such as melanoma, head and neck, liver or kidney cancer. This chain joins TRBV9 and TRBJ1-2, with TRBD1 matching 10 bases. CDR3 residues: CASSVGTGGSYGYTF. In DNA, the CDR3 is TGTGCCAGCAGCGTAGGGACAGGGGGTTCTTATGGCTACACCTTC. Looking up the rest from reference TRBV9 and TRBJ1-2 gives the full variable domain: DSGVTQTPKHLITATGQRVTLRCSPRSGDLSVYWYQQSLDQGLQFLIQYYNGEERAKGNILERFSAQQFPDLHSELNLSSLELGDSALYFCASSVGTGGSYGYTFGSGTRLTVV.